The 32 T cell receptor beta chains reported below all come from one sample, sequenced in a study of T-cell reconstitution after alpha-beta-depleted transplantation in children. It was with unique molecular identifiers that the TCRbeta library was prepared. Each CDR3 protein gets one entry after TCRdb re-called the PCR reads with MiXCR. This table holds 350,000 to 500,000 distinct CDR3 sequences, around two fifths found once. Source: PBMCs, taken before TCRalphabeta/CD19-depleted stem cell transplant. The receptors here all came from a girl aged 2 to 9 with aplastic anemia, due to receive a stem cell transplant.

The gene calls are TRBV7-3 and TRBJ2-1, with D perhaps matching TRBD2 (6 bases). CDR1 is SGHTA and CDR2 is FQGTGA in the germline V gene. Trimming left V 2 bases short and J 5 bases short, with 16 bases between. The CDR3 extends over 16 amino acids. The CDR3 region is CASSLRGGVLNNEQFF. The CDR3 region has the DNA TGTGCCAGCAGCTTACGGGGCGGGGTACTAAACAATGAGCAGTTCTTC.

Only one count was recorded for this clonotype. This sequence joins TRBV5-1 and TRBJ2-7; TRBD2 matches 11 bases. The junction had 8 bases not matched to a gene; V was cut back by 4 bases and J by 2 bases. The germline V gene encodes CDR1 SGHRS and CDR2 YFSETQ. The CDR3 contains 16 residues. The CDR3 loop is CASSATSLAGAYEQYF. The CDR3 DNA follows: TGCGCCAGCAGCGCAACCTCACTAGCGGGAGCCTACGAGCAGTACTTC.

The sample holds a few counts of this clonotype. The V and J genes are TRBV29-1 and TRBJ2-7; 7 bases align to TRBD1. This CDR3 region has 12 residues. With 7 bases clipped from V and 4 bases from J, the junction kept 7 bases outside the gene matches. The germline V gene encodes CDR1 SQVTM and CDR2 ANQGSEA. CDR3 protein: CSGGQATYEQYF. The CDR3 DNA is TGCAGCGGTGGACAGGCTACTTACGAGCAGTACTTC.

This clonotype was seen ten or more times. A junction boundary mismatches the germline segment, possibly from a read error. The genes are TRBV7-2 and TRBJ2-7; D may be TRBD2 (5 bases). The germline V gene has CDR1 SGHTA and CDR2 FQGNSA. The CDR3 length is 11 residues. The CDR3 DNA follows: TGTGCCAGCAGCTTAGATTCGGGGTGGGTCTTC. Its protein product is CASSLDSGWVF.

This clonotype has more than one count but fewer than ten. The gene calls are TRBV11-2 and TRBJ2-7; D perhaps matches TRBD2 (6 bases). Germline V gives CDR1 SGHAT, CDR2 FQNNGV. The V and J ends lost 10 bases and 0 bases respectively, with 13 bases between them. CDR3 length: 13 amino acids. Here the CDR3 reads CATGSSSSYEQYF. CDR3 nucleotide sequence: TGTGCCACCGGGAGTTCCAGCTCCTACGAGCAGTACTTC.

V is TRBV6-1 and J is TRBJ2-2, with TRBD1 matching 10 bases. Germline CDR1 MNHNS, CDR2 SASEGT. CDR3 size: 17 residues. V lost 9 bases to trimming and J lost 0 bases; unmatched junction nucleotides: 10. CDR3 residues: CASFRTGGISNTGELFF. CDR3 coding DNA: TGTGCCAGTTTCAGGACAGGGGGAATTTCGAACACCGGGGAGCTGTTTTTT.

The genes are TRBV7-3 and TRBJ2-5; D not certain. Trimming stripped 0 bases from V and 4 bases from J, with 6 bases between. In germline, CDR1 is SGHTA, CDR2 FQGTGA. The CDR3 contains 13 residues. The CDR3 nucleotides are TGTGCCAGCAGCTTAACGCCCAGAGAGACCCAGTACTTC. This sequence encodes CASSLTPRETQYF.

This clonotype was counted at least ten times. This chain's CDR3 is CASSSRPTDETEAFF. CDR3 bases: TGTGCCAGCAGCTCCCGACCCACGGACGAAACTGAAGCTTTCTTT. The J gene is TRBJ1-1, the V gene TRBV7-9; unclear D gene. Deletions cut 4 bases from V and 5 bases from J, with 17 bases between. This CDR3 has 15 residues. Germline CDR1 is SEHNR and CDR2 is FQNEAQ (reference sequence). Looking up the rest from reference TRBV7-9 and TRBJ1-1 gives the full variable domain: DTGVSQNPRHKITKRGQNVTFRCDPISEHNRLYWYRQTLGQGPEFLTYFQNEAQLEKSRLLSDRFSAERPKGSFSTLEIQRTEQGDSAMYLCASSSRPTDETEAFFGQGTRLTVV.

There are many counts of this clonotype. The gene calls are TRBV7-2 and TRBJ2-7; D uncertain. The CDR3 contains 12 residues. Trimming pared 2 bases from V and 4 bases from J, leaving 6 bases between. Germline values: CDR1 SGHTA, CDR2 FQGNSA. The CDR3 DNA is TGTGCCAGCAGCTTAAGTAGATACGAGCAGTACTTC. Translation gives CASSLSRYEQYF.

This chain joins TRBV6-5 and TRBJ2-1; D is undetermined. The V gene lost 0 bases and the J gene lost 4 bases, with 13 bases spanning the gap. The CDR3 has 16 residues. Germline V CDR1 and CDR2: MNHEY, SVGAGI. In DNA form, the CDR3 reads TGTGCCAGCAGTTACTCGCGACGCCCTCAATACAATGAGCAGTTCTTC. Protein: CASSYSRRPQYNEQFF.

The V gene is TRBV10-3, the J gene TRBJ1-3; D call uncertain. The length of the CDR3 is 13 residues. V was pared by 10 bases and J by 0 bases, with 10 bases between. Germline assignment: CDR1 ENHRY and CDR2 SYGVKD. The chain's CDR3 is CATRGPSGNTIYF. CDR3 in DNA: TGTGCCACCCGTGGTCCCTCTGGAAACACCATATATTTT.

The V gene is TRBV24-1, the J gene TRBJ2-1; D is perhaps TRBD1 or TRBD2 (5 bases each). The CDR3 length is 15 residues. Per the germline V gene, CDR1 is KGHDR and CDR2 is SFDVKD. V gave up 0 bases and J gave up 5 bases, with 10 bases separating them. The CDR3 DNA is TGTGCCACCAGTGATTTGGGGGGACCGCACAATGAGCAGTTCTTC. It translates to CATSDLGGPHNEQFF.

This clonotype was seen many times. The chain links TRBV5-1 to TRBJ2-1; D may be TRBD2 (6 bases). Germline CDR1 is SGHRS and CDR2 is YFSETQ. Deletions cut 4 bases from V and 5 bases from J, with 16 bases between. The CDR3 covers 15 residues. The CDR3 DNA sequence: TGCGCCAGCAGCGGTACTAGCCCCCTAAACAATGAGCAGTTCTTC. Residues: CASSGTSPLNNEQFF.

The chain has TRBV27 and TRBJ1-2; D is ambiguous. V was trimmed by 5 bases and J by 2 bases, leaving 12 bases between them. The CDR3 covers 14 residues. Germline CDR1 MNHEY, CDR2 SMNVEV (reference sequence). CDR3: CASSPIDTNYGYTF. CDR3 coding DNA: TGTGCCAGCAGTCCCATCGACACGAACTATGGCTACACCTTC.

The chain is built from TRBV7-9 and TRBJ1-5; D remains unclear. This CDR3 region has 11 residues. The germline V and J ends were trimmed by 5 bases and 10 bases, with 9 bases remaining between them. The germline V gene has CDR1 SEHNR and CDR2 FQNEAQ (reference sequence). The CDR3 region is CASSVGGPQHF. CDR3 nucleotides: TGTGCCAGCAGCGTCGGAGGCCCCCAGCATTTT.

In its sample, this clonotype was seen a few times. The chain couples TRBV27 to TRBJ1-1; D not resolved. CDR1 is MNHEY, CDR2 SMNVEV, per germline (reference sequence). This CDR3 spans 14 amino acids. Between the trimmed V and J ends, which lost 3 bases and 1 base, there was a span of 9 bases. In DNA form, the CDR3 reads TGTGCCAGCAGTTTGAAGGGAGGGAACACTGAAGCTTTCTTT. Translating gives CASSLKGGNTEAFF.

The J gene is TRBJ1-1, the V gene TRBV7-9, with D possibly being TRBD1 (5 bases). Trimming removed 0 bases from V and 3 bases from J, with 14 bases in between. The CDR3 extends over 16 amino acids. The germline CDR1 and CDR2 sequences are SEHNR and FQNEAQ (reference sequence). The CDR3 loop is CASSLAGQGSHTEAFF. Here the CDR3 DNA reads TGTGCCAGCAGCTTAGCTGGGCAGGGCTCCCACACTGAAGCTTTCTTT.

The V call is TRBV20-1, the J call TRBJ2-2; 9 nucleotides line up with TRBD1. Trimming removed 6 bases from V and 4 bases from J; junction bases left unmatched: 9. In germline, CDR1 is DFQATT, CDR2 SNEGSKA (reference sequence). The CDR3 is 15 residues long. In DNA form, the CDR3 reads TGCAGTGCCATCAACAGGGGGCAGGGCACCGGGGAGCTGTTTTTT. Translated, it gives CSAINRGQGTGELFF.

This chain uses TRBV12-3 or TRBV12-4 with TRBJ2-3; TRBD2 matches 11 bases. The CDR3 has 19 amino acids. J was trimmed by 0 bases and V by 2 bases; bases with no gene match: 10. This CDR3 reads CASSLRSLAGGRSTDTQYF. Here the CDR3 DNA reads TGTGCCAGCAGTTTACGTAGTCTAGCGGGGGGAAGAAGCACAGATACGCAGTATTTT.

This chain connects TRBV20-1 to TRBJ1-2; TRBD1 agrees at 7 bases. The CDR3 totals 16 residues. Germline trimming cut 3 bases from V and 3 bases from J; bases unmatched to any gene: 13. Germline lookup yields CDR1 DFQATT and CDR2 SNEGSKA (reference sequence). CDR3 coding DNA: TGCAGTGCTAGGTCGGAGGGGGCAGCTGGATACTATGGCTACACCTTC. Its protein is CSARSEGAAGYYGYTF.

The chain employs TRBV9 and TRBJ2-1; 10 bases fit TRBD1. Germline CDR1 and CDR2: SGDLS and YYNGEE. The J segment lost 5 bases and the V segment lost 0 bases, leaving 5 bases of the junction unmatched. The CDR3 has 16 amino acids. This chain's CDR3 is CASSVVDRGRDNEQFF. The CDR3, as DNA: TGTGCCAGCAGCGTAGTAGACAGGGGGCGAGACAATGAGCAGTTCTTC.

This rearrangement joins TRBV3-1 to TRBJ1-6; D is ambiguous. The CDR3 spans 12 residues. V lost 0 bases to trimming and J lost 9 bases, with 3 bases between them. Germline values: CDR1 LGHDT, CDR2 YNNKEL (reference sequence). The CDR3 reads CASSQDASPLHF. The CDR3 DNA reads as TGTGCCAGCAGCCAAGATGCTTCACCCCTCCACTTT. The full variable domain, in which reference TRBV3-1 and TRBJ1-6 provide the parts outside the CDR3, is DTAVSQTPKYLVTQMGNDKSIKCEQNLGHDTMYWYKQDSKKFLKIMFSYNNKELIINETVPNRFSPKSPDKAHLNLHINSLELGDSAVYFCASSQDASPLHFGNGTRLTVT.

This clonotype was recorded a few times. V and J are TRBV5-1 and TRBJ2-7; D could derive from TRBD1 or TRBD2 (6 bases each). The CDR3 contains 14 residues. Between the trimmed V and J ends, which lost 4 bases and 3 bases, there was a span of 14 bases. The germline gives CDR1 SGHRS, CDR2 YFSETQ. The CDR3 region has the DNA TGCGCCAGCAGCGAGTTAGGGGGGAGCTACGAGCAGTACTTC. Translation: CASSELGGSYEQYF.

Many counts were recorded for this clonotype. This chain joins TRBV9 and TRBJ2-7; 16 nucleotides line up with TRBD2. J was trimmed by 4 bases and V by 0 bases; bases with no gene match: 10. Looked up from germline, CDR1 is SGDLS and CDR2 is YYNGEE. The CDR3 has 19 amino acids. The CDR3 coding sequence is TGTGCCAGCAGCGTAGCGGCAGGGCCGGGACTAGCGGGAGGGTACGAGCAGTACTTC. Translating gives CASSVAAGPGLAGGYEQYF.

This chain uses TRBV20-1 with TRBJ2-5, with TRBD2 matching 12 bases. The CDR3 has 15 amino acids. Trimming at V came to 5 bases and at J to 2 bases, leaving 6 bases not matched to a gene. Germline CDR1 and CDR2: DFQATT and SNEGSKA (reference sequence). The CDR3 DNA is TGCAGTGCTTTGCGACTAGCGGGGGCTCAAGAGACCCAGTACTTC. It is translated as CSALRLAGAQETQYF.

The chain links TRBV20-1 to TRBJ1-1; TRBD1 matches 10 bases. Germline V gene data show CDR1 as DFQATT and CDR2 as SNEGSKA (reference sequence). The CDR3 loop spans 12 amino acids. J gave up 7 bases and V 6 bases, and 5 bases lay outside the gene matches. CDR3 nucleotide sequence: TGCAGTGCCCGACAGGGGGCGGGTGAAGCTTTCTTT. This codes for CSARQGAGEAFF.

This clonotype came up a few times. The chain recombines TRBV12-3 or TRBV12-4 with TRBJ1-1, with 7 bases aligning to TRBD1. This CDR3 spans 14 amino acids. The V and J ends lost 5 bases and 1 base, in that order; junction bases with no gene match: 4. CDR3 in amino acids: CASSVDRTNTEAFF. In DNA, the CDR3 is TGTGCCAGCAGTGTGGACAGGACGAACACTGAAGCTTTCTTT.

CDR3 loop: CSAAGSDSYEQYF. The DNA of the CDR3 is TGCAGTGCTGCCGGCAGCGATTCTTACGAGCAGTACTTC. V gene TRBV20-1 combines with J gene TRBJ2-7, with D uncertain. The CDR3 has 13 residues. CDR1 DFQATT and CDR2 SNEGSKA come from the germline V gene (reference sequence). V was cut by 5 bases and J by 4 bases, with 15 bases left in between.

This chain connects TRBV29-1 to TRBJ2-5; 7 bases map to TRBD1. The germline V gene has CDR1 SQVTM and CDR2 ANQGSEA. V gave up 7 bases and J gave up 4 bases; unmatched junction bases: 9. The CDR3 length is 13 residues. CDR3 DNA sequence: TGCAGCGCGGGACAGTTGAGGGGAGAGACCCAGTACTTC. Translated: CSAGQLRGETQYF.

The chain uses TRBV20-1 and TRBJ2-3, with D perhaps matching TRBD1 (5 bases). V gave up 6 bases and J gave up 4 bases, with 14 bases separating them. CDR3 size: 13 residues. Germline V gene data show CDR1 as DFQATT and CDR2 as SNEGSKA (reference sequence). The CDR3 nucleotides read TGCAGTGCCCCTCAGGGCGACGCAGATACGCAGTATTTT. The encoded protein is CSAPQGDADTQYF.

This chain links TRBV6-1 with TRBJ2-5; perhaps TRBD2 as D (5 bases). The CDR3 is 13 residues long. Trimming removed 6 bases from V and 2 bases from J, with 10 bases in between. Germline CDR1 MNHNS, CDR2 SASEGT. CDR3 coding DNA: TGTGCCAGCAGGACTATATCGCAAGAGACCCAGTACTTC. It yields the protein CASRTISQETQYF.

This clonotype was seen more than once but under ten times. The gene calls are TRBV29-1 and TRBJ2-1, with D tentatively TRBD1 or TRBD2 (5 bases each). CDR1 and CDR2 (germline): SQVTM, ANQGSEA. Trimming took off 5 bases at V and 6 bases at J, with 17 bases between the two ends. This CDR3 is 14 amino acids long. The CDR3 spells CSVSLRGDFNEQFF. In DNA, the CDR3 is TGCAGCGTTAGTTTAAGGGGAGATTTCAATGAGCAGTTCTTC.